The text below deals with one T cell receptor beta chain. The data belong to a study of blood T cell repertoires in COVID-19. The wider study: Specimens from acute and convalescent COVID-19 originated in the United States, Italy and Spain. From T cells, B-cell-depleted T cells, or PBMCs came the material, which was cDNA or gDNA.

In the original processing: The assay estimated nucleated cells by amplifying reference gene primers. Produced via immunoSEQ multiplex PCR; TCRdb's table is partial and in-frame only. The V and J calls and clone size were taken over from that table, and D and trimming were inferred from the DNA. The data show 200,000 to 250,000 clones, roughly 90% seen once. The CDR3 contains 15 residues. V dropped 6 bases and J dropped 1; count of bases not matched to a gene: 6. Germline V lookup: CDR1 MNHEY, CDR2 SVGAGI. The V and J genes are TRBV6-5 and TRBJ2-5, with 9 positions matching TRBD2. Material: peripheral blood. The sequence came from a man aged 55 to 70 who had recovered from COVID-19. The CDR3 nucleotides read TGTGCCAGCAGAGGCCATAGCGGGGGCCAAGAGACCCAGTACTTC. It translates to CASRGHSGGQETQYF.